Here is one T cell receptor (beta chain) with its context. Germline V lookup: CDR1 SGDLS, CDR2 YYNGEE. The J segment lost 4 bases and the V segment lost 0 bases, leaving 4 bases of the junction unmatched. CDR3 length: 15 amino acids. Patients from Seattle were sampled longitudinally, starting during active infection. The data belong to a study of blood T cell repertoires in COVID-19. Across the study: There were acute and convalescent COVID-19 samples, and they came from the United States, Italy and Spain.

Original processing methods: For nucleated cells, counts were estimated from reference gene primer amplification. Produced via immunoSEQ multiplex PCR; TCRdb's table is partial and in-frame only. V and J calls and clone size come straight from that table; D and trimming were deduced from the DNA. Of fewer than 350,000 clones listed, roughly nine tenths are singletons. Sequenced: peripheral blood. This clonotype was obtained from a woman aged 25 to 39 with COVID-19, enrolled during active disease. The rearrangement uses TRBV9 and TRBJ1-2; 9 positions match TRBD1. CDR3 in DNA: TGTGCCAGCAGCGTAGGGGACAGGGTTCCCTATGGCTACACCTTC. The encoded protein is CASSVGDRVPYGYTF.